This passage covers 25 T cell receptor beta chains from one sample sequenced in a study of T cells expressing NK-cell markers. For each CDR3 protein, TCRdb gives one entry from its re-call of the 5' RACE reads, without DNA. The listing records just under 150,000 distinct CDR3 sequences. Sample: blood T cells: a sorted CD56 or NKG2C T cell subset, CD4+ or CD8+ T cells, or bulk PBMC T cells (not recorded which). Receptor source: a man aged 18 to 29 in good health.

The chain has TRBV4-3 and TRBJ2-1; TCRdb selects TRBD2, and the lack of DNA leaves this call unchecked. This CDR3 is built from 18 residues. Germline-derived CDR1 and CDR2 are LGHNA and YSLEER. This CDR3 reads CASSQDRAGTKGNNEQFF.

J is TRBJ2-1 and V is TRBV12-3 or TRBV12-4; there is no DNA to check the TCRdb D call of TRBD2. The CDR3 totals 14 residues. The CDR3 protein is CASRIGLAEVEQFF.

The rearrangement uses TRBV6-5 and TRBJ2-6; the TRBD2 assignment by TCRdb is unverifiable without DNA. CDR1 and CDR2 from the germline V gene are MNHEY and SVGAGI. The length of the CDR3 is 19 residues. The CDR3 region is CASSYSLQGLVSGANVLTF.

The rearrangement uses TRBV29-1 and TRBJ2-1; TCRdb selects TRBD2, and the lack of DNA leaves this call unchecked. Per germline, CDR1 SQVTM and CDR2 ANQGSEA. The CDR3 covers 15 residues. The CDR3: CSVHQGVAGWGEQFF.

The chain recombines TRBV5-1 with TRBJ2-3; the TRBD1 assignment by TCRdb is unverifiable without DNA. Germline lookup yields CDR1 SGHRS and CDR2 YFSETQ. CDR3 length equals 16 residues. The CDR3 is CASSSRQGAQTDTQYF.

The chain carries TRBV19 and TRBJ2-1; lacking DNA, the TRBD2 call made by TCRdb goes unchecked. Germline V gene sequence: CDR1 LNHDA, CDR2 SQIVND (reference sequence). The CDR3 is 13 residues long. CDR3 loop: CATRDYLYNEQFF. Based on the CDR3 plus reference TRBV19 and TRBJ2-1, the full variable domain is DGGITQSPKYLFRKEGQNVTLSCEQNLNHDAMYWYRQDPGQGLRLIYYSQIVNDFQKGDIAEGYSVSREKKESFPLTVTSAQKNPTAFYLCATRDYLYNEQFFGPGTRLTVL.

The CDR3 sequence: CASSLRPGRGLDGYTF. The chain combines TRBV28 with TRBJ1-2; TCRdb outputs TRBD1, but without DNA this stays unchecked. CDR1 and CDR2 from the germline V gene are MDHEN and SYDVKM. The length of the CDR3 is 16 residues.

J is TRBJ2-2 and V is TRBV9; no DNA is available, so the TRBD1 call from TCRdb remains unchecked. Germline V gene data show CDR1 as SGDLS and CDR2 as YYNGEE. The CDR3 has 15 residues. The CDR3 loop reads CASSEGGVLTGELFF.

Here the CDR3 reads CASSQGGSNTEAFF. V is TRBV4-1 and J is TRBJ1-1; TCRdb reports TRBD1, a call that lacks DNA to check it against. The CDR3 extends over 14 amino acids. Germline CDR1 reads MGHRA; CDR2 reads YSYEKL.

This chain joins TRBV18 and TRBJ2-1; the TCRdb call, TRBD2, lacks DNA for checking. Germline V gene sequence: CDR1 KGHSH, CDR2 LQKENI. The CDR3 loop spans 18 amino acids. The CDR3 region is CASSSGPQMGLALNEQFF. Drawing the rest from reference TRBV18 and TRBJ2-1, the complete variable domain is NAGVMQNPRHLVRRRGQEARLRCSPMKGHSHVYWYRQLPEEGLKFMVYLQKENIIDESGMPKERFSAEFPKEGPSILRIQQVVRGDSAAYFCASSSGPQMGLALNEQFFGPGTRLTVL.

This rearrangement joins TRBV27 to TRBJ2-7; checking the TCRdb D call of TRBD1 is not possible without DNA. The CDR3 sequence is 15 residues long. Germline-derived CDR1 and CDR2 are MNHEY and SMNVEV (reference sequence). The CDR3 sequence: CASSSRQGARYEQYF.

The chain joins TRBV6-5 to TRBJ2-4; TCRdb's D gene call, TRBD1, goes unchecked for lack of DNA. The CDR3 extends over 15 amino acids. From germline, CDR1 is MNHEY and CDR2 SVGAGI. The CDR3 is CASGGDSLTQNIQYF.

The chain carries TRBV29-1 and TRBJ2-7. CDR1 is SQVTM and CDR2 is ANQGSEA in the germline V gene. The CDR3 sequence is 13 residues long. The CDR3 sequence: CSVEDFGSTRQYF.

V is TRBV12-3 or TRBV12-4 and J is TRBJ2-3; TCRdb's D gene call, TRBD1, goes unchecked for lack of DNA. The CDR3 runs to 14 residues. CDR3: CASSLGGAADTQYF.

This chain joins TRBV19 and TRBJ2-1. Germline CDR1 reads LNHDA; CDR2 reads SQIVND (reference sequence). This CDR3 is 13 amino acids long. This chain's CDR3 is CASSHSLPNEQFF.

V is TRBV27 and J is TRBJ2-1; the D call of TRBD2 rests on TCRdb alone, since no DNA is present to check it. The CDR3 consists of 15 residues. Germline CDR1 reads MNHEY; CDR2 reads SMNVEV (reference sequence). The CDR3 sequence: CASSLVAGVRNEQFF.

The V gene is TRBV11-2, the J gene TRBJ1-1. The V gene's germline CDR1 is SGHAT and CDR2 FQNNGV. This CDR3 spans 13 amino acids. The CDR3 sequence is CASSLAQGREAFF. The full variable domain, rest sourced from reference TRBV11-2 and TRBJ1-1, is EAGVAQSPRYKIIEKRQSVAFWCNPISGHATLYWYQQILGQGPKLLIQFQNNGVVDDSQLPKDRFSAERLKGVDSTLKIQPAKLEDSAVYLCASSLAQGREAFFGQGTRLTVV.

V gene TRBV20-1 combines with J gene TRBJ2-7; absent DNA, TCRdb's TRBD1 call cannot be checked. CDR3 length: 15 amino acids. Germline loops: CDR1 DFQATT, CDR2 SNEGSKA (reference sequence). The CDR3 reads CSARIPGTSRYEQYF.

This chain links TRBV7-9 with TRBJ2-4. Germline values: CDR1 SEHNR, CDR2 FQNEAQ (reference sequence). This CDR3 contains 13 residues. CDR3 amino acids: CASEFQEWNIQYF. Full variable domain (missing parts from reference TRBV7-9 and TRBJ2-4): DTGVSQNPRHKITKRGQNVTFRCDPISEHNRLYWYRQTLGQGPEFLTYFQNEAQLEKSRLLSDRFSAERPKGSFSTLEIQRTEQGDSAMYLCASEFQEWNIQYFGAGTRLSVL.

The chain recombines TRBV5-1 with TRBJ2-5. Germline assignment: CDR1 SGHRS and CDR2 YFSETQ. This CDR3 has 11 amino acids. This CDR3 reads CASSLSETQYF.

CDR3 in amino acids: CASSYQGPGTDTQYF. V gene TRBV6-5 combines with J gene TRBJ2-3; as DNA is missing, the TRBD1 call by TCRdb cannot be tested. The germline CDR1 and CDR2 sequences are MNHEY and SVGAGI. CDR3 length: 15 amino acids.

The chain uses TRBV6-1 and TRBJ2-5. The length of the CDR3 is 14 residues. CDR1 is MNHNS and CDR2 is SASEGT in the germline V gene. The CDR3 spells CASHPQGTSKTQYF.

This sequence joins TRBV27 and TRBJ1-1; TCRdb returns TRBD1, unconfirmable since there is no DNA. Germline CDR1 and CDR2: MNHEY and SMNVEV (reference sequence). This CDR3 region has 14 residues. CDR3 loop: CASSLSRAGTEAFF.

The gene calls are TRBV29-1 and TRBJ2-1. The CDR3 has 15 residues. Germline V gives CDR1 SQVTM, CDR2 ANQGSEA. The CDR3 region is CSALRSESSYNEQFF.

This chain links TRBV7-8 with TRBJ2-5; TCRdb returns TRBD1, unconfirmable since there is no DNA. The CDR3 is 16 residues long. The V gene's germline CDR1 is SGHVS and CDR2 FQNEAQ. The CDR3 reads CASSLAAGGSGETQYF.